Here is one TCR beta chain with its context. Which antigen it targets is not known. Base qualities are not provided; no much larger clone lies one nucleotide away. This sample was included in a study of T cell repertoires in cytomegalovirus infection (dated by TCRdb to about 2019). About the study as a whole: The HLA type of each donor mattered for the analysis, because public TCR beta signatures pointed to carriage of CMV infection along with the matching HLA type. Results the study describes overall, beyond this receptor: In the ex vivo response, HLA-C-restricted CMV-specific TCR beta clonotypes were dominant, and in two of eight donors the single most frequent clonotype came from this HLA-C-restricted group. In both this cohort and an independent cohort of 352 donors, the cumulative frequency of public TCR beta family members distinguished carriers of CMV infection plus the relevant HLA type.

The CDR3 starts with the cysteine, ends with the phenylalanine, and has 15 residues. Left in the record is the CDR3 DNA by itself, 45 bases read in frame from the first base. At the junction V is shortened by 0 bases and J by 9 bases, with 15 bases in between. CDR1 and CDR2 (MGHRA, YSYEKL) derive from the germline V gene. The instrument was an Illumina HiSeq 1500. TCRdb applied fastp at Q25 and MiXCR to the public reads, then kept only in-frame beta chains. Each CDR3 protein appears once, grouped with its most common genes and DNA. For this sample the table gives tens of thousands of distinct CDR3 sequences, of which roughly 32% were detected only once. The ten largest account for nearly 70% of the sample.

The sequencing sample was made of PBMCs, sequenced either directly or after in vitro stimulation (not recorded which). The TCR originated in a human donor in good health (CMV status not recorded). Some clones in this sample may be carry-over from other donors' samples. The chain employs TRBV4-1 and TRBJ2-1; the D segment could be TRBD2, given 5 matching bases. The CDR3 corresponds to CASSQEAGGLSEQFF. The DNA reads TGCGCCAGCAGCCAAGAGGCTGGCGGGTTGAGTGAGCAGTTCTTC.